This TCR beta chain was profiled in a study of blood T cell repertoires in COVID-19. Germline lookup yields CDR1 SGHDT and CDR2 YYEEEE. Trimming took off 4 bases at V and 0 bases at J, with 17 bases between the two ends. The length of the CDR3 is 18 residues. Data came from immunoSEQ multiplex PCR; TCRdb stores just in-frame clones and leaves some out. This repertoire shows roughly 43,000 clones, more than 85% found once; its top ten account for approximately 3%. Recovered participants had two consecutive negative NP/OP PCR tests, healthcare professional clearance, or symptom resolution. The sequence derives from a woman aged 50 to 60 who had recovered from COVID-19. Input material: PBMCs or T cells enriched from blood (not recorded which). The chain couples TRBV5-6 to TRBJ2-6; D not resolved. CDR3 sequence: CASSLLQAGLSGANVLTF. In DNA, the CDR3 is TGTGCCAGCAGCCTGCTCCAGGCCGGCCTCTCTGGGGCCAACGTCCTGACTTTC.